Listed below are T cell receptor beta chains from one sample, sequenced in a study of CD8 T cells in ankylosing spondylitis. TCRdb fed the 5' RACE reads into MiXCR, producing one record per CDR3 protein. The sample includes a few hundred thousand distinct CDR3 sequences, approximately 12% of them seen just once. Sequencing was performed on blood, either unsorted or a sorted T cell fraction (not recorded which). The receptor set was obtained from a male donor with ankylosing spondylitis or in good health (not recorded which). Each CDR3 is given with its conserved first and last residue. A D gene is named only where the DNA matches it firmly. A row's size may be missing; if present it is once, few, many or a size class.

d_call: TRBD2
v_call: TRBV28
j_call: TRBJ2-7
clone_size: many
cdr3_nt: TGTGCCAGCAGCCGACCGGGAGGACCATTAGAGCAGTACTTC
cdr3_aa: CASSRPGGPLEQYF

d_call: -
v_call: TRBV24-1
j_call: TRBJ1-4
clone_size: -
cdr3_nt: TGTGCCACCAGTGAAGGGGGTGCCGGCGAAAAACTGTTTTTT
cdr3_aa: CATSEGGAGEKLFF

d_call: -
v_call: TRBV5-6
j_call: TRBJ2-3
clone_size: -
cdr3_nt: TGTGCCAGCAGCTTTGACCTTGCCGGAGAAGATATGCAGTATTTT
cdr3_aa: CASSFDLAGEDMQYF

d_call: -
v_call: TRBV5-1
j_call: TRBJ2-3
clone_size: many
cdr3_nt: TGCGCCAGCAGCTTGGTCGGGGCTCCCACAGATACGCAGTATTTT
cdr3_aa: CASSLVGAPTDTQYF

d_call: -
v_call: TRBV5-1
j_call: TRBJ2-2
clone_size: -
cdr3_nt: TGCGCCAGCAGGCCAAGGGAGGCCGGCACCGGGGAGCCGTTTTTT
cdr3_aa: CASRPREAGTGEPFF

d_call: -
v_call: TRBV5-1
j_call: TRBJ1-2
clone_size: many
cdr3_nt: TGCGCCAGCAGCGGGGACGGAGTCTATGGCTACACCTTC
cdr3_aa: CASSGDGVYGYTF

d_call: -
v_call: TRBV5-1
j_call: TRBJ1-1
clone_size: many
cdr3_nt: TGCGCCAGCAGCCTCCGTAGGGAGGGGCGAACTGAAGCTTTCTTT
cdr3_aa: CASSLRREGRTEAFF

d_call: TRBD2
v_call: TRBV20-1
j_call: TRBJ2-5
clone_size: many
cdr3_nt: TGCAGTGCTAGGACTAGCGATACTTGGACCCAGTACTTC
cdr3_aa: CSARTSDTWTQYF

d_call: -
v_call: TRBV19
j_call: TRBJ1-1
clone_size: few
cdr3_nt: TGTGCCAGTAGTATTTTAGGTACTCGAGCTTTCTTT
cdr3_aa: CASSILGTRAFF

d_call: -
v_call: TRBV12-3/TRBV12-4
j_call: TRBJ2-3
clone_size: once
cdr3_nt: TGTGCCAGTCGGAGGTCGGGGACAGATACGCAGTATTTT
cdr3_aa: CASRRSGTDTQYF

d_call: TRBD1
v_call: TRBV5-8
j_call: TRBJ1-1
clone_size: few
cdr3_nt: TGTGCCAGCAGGGACAGGCTTTTAGAAGCTTTCTTT
cdr3_aa: CASRDRLLEAFF

d_call: -
v_call: TRBV5-5
j_call: TRBJ2-1
clone_size: many
cdr3_nt: TGTGCCAGCAGCCCCTGGGGGGCTCTCAATGAGCAGTTCTTC
cdr3_aa: CASSPWGALNEQFF

d_call: TRBD2
v_call: TRBV7-6
j_call: TRBJ2-1
clone_size: -
cdr3_nt: TGTGCCAGCAGCTTAGCGATGGGGGGGGGTTACAATGAGCAGTTCTTC
cdr3_aa: CASSLAMGGGYNEQFF

d_call: -
v_call: TRBV12-3/TRBV12-4
j_call: TRBJ1-5
clone_size: many
cdr3_nt: TGTGCCAGCCTCTCCGAGAACAGGGTGGATCAGCCCCAGCATTTT
cdr3_aa: CASLSENRVDQPQHF

d_call: -
v_call: TRBV29-1
j_call: TRBJ2-1
clone_size: many
cdr3_nt: TGCAGCGTTAGGAAGACCGGATCCAATGAGCAGTTCTTC
cdr3_aa: CSVRKTGSNEQFF

d_call: TRBD2
v_call: TRBV9
j_call: TRBJ2-3
clone_size: -
cdr3_nt: TGTGCCAGCAGCGTAGCCCTATCGGGACTAGCGGGGCGAAACCCAGATACGCAGTATTTT
cdr3_aa: CASSVALSGLAGRNPDTQYF

d_call: -
v_call: TRBV20-1
j_call: TRBJ2-7
clone_size: many
cdr3_nt: TGCAGTGCTAGCCCGGGCGGTGGGTACGAGCAGTACTTC
cdr3_aa: CSASPGGGYEQYF

d_call: -
v_call: TRBV12-3/TRBV12-4
j_call: TRBJ1-3
clone_size: -
cdr3_nt: TGTGCCAGCAGGAGCGAACACTCTGGAGACACCATATATTTT
cdr3_aa: CASRSEHSGDTIYF

d_call: -
v_call: TRBV20-1
j_call: TRBJ1-6
clone_size: many
cdr3_nt: TGCAGTACACGGGATATGAGTTCACCCCTCCACTTT
cdr3_aa: CSTRDMSSPLHF

d_call: -
v_call: TRBV6-5
j_call: TRBJ2-5
clone_size: -
cdr3_nt: TGTGCCAGCAGTTACGGCCGGATCCAAGAGACCCAGTACTTC
cdr3_aa: CASSYGRIQETQYF

d_call: -
v_call: TRBV20-1
j_call: TRBJ1-5
clone_size: many
cdr3_nt: TGCAGTGCTAGAGATTACATCAGGGTAGGGTTTCAGCCCCAGCATTTT
cdr3_aa: CSARDYIRVGFQPQHF

d_call: TRBD1
v_call: TRBV12-3/TRBV12-4
j_call: TRBJ1-1
clone_size: many
cdr3_nt: TGTGCCAGCAGTGAGGGGGCAGTGGACACTGAAGCTTTCTTT
cdr3_aa: CASSEGAVDTEAFF

d_call: TRBD2
v_call: TRBV27
j_call: TRBJ2-1
clone_size: many
cdr3_nt: TGTGCCAGCACTTCCCAGCGGGAGTTAACTGAGCAGTTCTTC
cdr3_aa: CASTSQRELTEQFF

d_call: -
v_call: TRBV20-1
j_call: TRBJ2-7
clone_size: few
cdr3_nt: TGCAGTGTTATGACTACCACCTACGAGCAGTACTTC
cdr3_aa: CSVMTTTYEQYF

d_call: -
v_call: TRBV5-1
j_call: TRBJ2-7
clone_size: many
cdr3_nt: TGCGCCAGCAGCTTGGTACCAGAAGGGAACCACGAGCAGTACTTC
cdr3_aa: CASSLVPEGNHEQYF

d_call: -
v_call: TRBV12-5
j_call: TRBJ1-5
clone_size: -
cdr3_nt: TGTGCTAGTGGTTTGGAGGGAGATCAGCCCCAGCATTTT
cdr3_aa: CASGLEGDQPQHF

d_call: -
v_call: TRBV14
j_call: TRBJ2-2
clone_size: few
cdr3_nt: TGTGCCAGCAGTAAGAGGCTACCTAACACCGGGGAGCTGTTTTTT
cdr3_aa: CASSKRLPNTGELFF

d_call: TRBD1
v_call: TRBV6-6
j_call: TRBJ1-5
clone_size: few
cdr3_nt: TGTGCCAGCAGTTTTAGGACAGGAGTTCAGCCCCAGCATTTT
cdr3_aa: CASSFRTGVQPQHF

d_call: -
v_call: TRBV3-1
j_call: TRBJ2-2
clone_size: few
cdr3_nt: TGTGCCAGCAGCCAAGCGGGGTGGGGGACGTTTTTT
cdr3_aa: CASSQAGWGTFF

d_call: -
v_call: TRBV10-3
j_call: TRBJ2-1
clone_size: -
cdr3_nt: TGTGCCATCAGTAACCGGGACACATACAATGAGCAGTTCTTC
cdr3_aa: CAISNRDTYNEQFF

d_call: -
v_call: TRBV7-6
j_call: TRBJ2-5
clone_size: few
cdr3_nt: TGTGCCAGCAGCGTTGGATTCCTCGAGACCCAGTACTTC
cdr3_aa: CASSVGFLETQYF

d_call: -
v_call: TRBV15
j_call: TRBJ2-4
clone_size: many
cdr3_nt: TGTGCCACCAGCAGAGCAGGGACCAAAAACATTCAGTACTTC
cdr3_aa: CATSRAGTKNIQYF

d_call: TRBD1
v_call: TRBV12-3/TRBV12-4
j_call: TRBJ2-2
clone_size: many
cdr3_nt: TGTGCCAGCAGTTCGACAGGGCCCGGGGAGCTGTTTTTT
cdr3_aa: CASSSTGPGELFF

d_call: -
v_call: TRBV5-1
j_call: TRBJ1-2
clone_size: many
cdr3_nt: TGCGCCAGCAGCCCCTCTTCGCCCTATGGCTACACCTTC
cdr3_aa: CASSPSSPYGYTF

d_call: -
v_call: TRBV20-1
j_call: TRBJ2-7
clone_size: many
cdr3_nt: TGCAGTGCCCCAAGGGACGGATTCTACGAGCAGTACTTC
cdr3_aa: CSAPRDGFYEQYF

d_call: -
v_call: TRBV20-1
j_call: TRBJ2-7
clone_size: many
cdr3_nt: TGCAGTGCTGGGGACCCCCTAAACGACGACGAGCAGTACTTC
cdr3_aa: CSAGDPLNDDEQYF

d_call: TRBD2
v_call: TRBV5-1
j_call: TRBJ2-1
clone_size: many
cdr3_nt: TGCGCCAGCAGCGTCCGAGGGACTAGCGGGTTGTACTACAATGAGCAGTTCTTC
cdr3_aa: CASSVRGTSGLYYNEQFF

d_call: -
v_call: TRBV7-3
j_call: TRBJ1-1
clone_size: few
cdr3_nt: TGTGCCAGCAGCTTGGTCGAGGGGTCTGAAGCTTTCTTT
cdr3_aa: CASSLVEGSEAFF

d_call: -
v_call: TRBV7-9
j_call: TRBJ2-1
clone_size: -
cdr3_nt: TGTGCCAGCAGCTTCCGGAGACTCGGAGGTTCCTACAATGAGCAGTTCTTC
cdr3_aa: CASSFRRLGGSYNEQFF

d_call: TRBD1
v_call: TRBV5-1
j_call: TRBJ1-6
clone_size: many
cdr3_nt: TGCGCCAGCAGTCGGGACAGGGCGGAGAATTCACCCCTCCACTTT
cdr3_aa: CASSRDRAENSPLHF

d_call: TRBD2
v_call: TRBV10-3
j_call: TRBJ2-5
clone_size: many
cdr3_nt: TGTGCCATCAGTTCGACTAGCGGGGGGGCCGTGGAGACCCAGTACTTC
cdr3_aa: CAISSTSGGAVETQYF

d_call: -
v_call: TRBV6-1
j_call: TRBJ1-1
clone_size: many
cdr3_nt: TGTGCCAGCAGGCGGACAGCGAACACTGAAGCTTTCTTT
cdr3_aa: CASRRTANTEAFF

d_call: -
v_call: TRBV11-2
j_call: TRBJ1-1
clone_size: few
cdr3_nt: TGTGCCAGCAGCTTATCGGGCGGTAGGGGAGGGGGTTCTGAAGCTTTCTTT
cdr3_aa: CASSLSGGRGGGSEAFF

d_call: -
v_call: TRBV20-1
j_call: TRBJ2-1
clone_size: many
cdr3_nt: TGCAGTGCTAACGGGGGGCTTGAGAGAGAGCAGTTCTTC
cdr3_aa: CSANGGLEREQFF

d_call: TRBD2
v_call: TRBV28
j_call: TRBJ2-7
clone_size: few
cdr3_nt: TGTGCCAGCAGTGAAGCGGGATATACCTACGAGCAGTACTTC
cdr3_aa: CASSEAGYTYEQYF

d_call: TRBD1
v_call: TRBV5-1
j_call: TRBJ2-1
clone_size: few
cdr3_nt: TGCGCCAGCAGCACCGCAGGACAGGGCGGAAGTGAGCAGTTCTTC
cdr3_aa: CASSTAGQGGSEQFF

d_call: TRBD1
v_call: TRBV20-1
j_call: TRBJ2-2
clone_size: many
cdr3_nt: TGCAGTGCCAGAGACAGGGCCACGAACACCGGGGAGCTGTTTTTT
cdr3_aa: CSARDRATNTGELFF